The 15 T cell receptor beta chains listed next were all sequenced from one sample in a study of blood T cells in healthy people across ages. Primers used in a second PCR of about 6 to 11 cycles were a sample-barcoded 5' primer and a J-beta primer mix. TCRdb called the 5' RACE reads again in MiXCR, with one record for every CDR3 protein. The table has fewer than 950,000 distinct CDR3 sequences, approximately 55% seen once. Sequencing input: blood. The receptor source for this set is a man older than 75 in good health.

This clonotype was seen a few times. This CDR3 reads CASSLEQRKDTQYF. The CDR3 bases are TGTGCCAGCAGCTTAGAACAAAGGAAGGATACGCAGTATTTT. This chain connects TRBV7-8 to TRBJ2-3; D is unresolved. The CDR3 runs to 14 residues. CDR1 is SGHVS, CDR2 FQNEAQ, per germline. The V and J ends lost 1 base and 6 bases respectively, with 11 bases between them.

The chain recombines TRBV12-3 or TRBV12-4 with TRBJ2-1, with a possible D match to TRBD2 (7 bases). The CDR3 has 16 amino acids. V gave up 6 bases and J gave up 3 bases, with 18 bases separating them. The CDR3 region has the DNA TGTGCCAGCAGAAGGGGGGGGCGCGAGTTCTACAATGAGCAGTTCTTC. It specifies CASRRGGREFYNEQFF.

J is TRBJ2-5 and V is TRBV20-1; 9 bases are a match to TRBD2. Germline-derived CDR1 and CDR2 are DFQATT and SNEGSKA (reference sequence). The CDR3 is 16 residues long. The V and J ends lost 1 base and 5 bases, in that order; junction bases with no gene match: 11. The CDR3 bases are TGCAGTGCTAGAGCCCTATCTAGCGGGGAGTTGGAGACCCAGTACTTC. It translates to CSARALSSGELETQYF.

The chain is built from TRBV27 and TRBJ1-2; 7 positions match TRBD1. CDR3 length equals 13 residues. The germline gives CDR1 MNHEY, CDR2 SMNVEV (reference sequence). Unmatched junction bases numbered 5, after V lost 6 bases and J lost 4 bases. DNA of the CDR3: TGTGCCAGCAGCGGAGACAGGGTCTATGGCTACACCTTC. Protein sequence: CASSGDRVYGYTF.

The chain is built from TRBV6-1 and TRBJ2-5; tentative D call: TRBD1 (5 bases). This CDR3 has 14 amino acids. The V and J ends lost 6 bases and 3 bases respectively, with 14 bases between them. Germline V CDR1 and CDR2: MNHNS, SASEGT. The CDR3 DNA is TGTGCCAGCAGCCCAGGGTGGATCGAAGAGACCCAGTACTTC. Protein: CASSPGWIEETQYF.

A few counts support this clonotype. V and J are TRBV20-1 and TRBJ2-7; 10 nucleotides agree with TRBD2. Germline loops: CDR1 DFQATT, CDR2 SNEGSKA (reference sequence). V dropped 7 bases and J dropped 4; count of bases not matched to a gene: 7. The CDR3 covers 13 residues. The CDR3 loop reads CSVPGLARYEQYF. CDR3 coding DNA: TGCAGTGTTCCGGGACTAGCGAGATACGAGCAGTACTTC.

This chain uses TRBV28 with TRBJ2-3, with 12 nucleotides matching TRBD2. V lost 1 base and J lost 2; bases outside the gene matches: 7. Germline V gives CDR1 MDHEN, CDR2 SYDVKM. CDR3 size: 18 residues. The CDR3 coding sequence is TGTGCCAGCAGTTTATTTCGGCCTAGCGGGAGGGCCACAGATACGCAGTATTTT. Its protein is CASSLFRPSGRATDTQYF.

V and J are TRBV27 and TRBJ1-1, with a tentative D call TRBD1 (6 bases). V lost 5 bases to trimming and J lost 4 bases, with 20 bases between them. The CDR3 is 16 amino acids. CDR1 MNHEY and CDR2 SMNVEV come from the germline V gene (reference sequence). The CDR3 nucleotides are TGTGCCAGCAGTGTGAGCCGGGGCCGGGGGCCCACTGAAGCTTTCTTT. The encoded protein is CASSVSRGRGPTEAFF.

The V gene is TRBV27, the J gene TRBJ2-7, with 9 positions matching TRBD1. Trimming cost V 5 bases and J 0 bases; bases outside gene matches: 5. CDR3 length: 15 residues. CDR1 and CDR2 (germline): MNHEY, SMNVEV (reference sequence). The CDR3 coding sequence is TGTGCCAGCAGTACAGGACAGGGGAACTCCTACGAGCAGTACTTC. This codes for CASSTGQGNSYEQYF.

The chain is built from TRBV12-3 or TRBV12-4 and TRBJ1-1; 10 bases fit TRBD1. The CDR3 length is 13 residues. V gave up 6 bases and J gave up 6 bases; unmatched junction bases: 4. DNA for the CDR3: TGTGCCAGCAGCCAGGGGACAGGGGCTGAAGCTTTCTTT. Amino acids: CASSQGTGAEAFF.

The CDR3 spells CASSFEMGGETQYF. The CDR3 DNA reads TGCGCCAGCAGCTTCGAGATGGGGGGCGAGACCCAGTACTTC. The V call is TRBV5-1, the J call TRBJ2-5, with D possibly called TRBD1 or TRBD2 (6 bases each). The germline V and J ends were trimmed by 2 bases and 5 bases, with 13 bases remaining between them. The CDR3 extends over 14 amino acids. Germline V CDR1 and CDR2: SGHRS, YFSETQ.

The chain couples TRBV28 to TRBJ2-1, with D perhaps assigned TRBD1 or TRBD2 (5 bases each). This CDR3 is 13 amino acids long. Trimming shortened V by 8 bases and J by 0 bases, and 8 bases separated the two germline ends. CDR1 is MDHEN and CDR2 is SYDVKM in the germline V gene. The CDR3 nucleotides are TGTGCCAGCTTGGGACGCTCCTACAATGAGCAGTTCTTC. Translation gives CASLGRSYNEQFF. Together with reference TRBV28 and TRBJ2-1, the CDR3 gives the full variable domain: DVKVTQSSRYLVKRTGEKVFLECVQDMDHENMFWYRQDPGLGLRLIYFSYDVKMKEKGDIPEGYSVSREKKERFSLILESASTNQTSMYLCASLGRSYNEQFFGPGTRLTVL.

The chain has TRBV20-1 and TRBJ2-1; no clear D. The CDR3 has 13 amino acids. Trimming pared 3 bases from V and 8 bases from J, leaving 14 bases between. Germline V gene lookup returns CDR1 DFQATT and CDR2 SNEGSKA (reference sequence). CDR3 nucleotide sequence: TGCAGTGCTAGGAGACTCCCGGAGCATGAGCAGTTCTTC. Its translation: CSARRLPEHEQFF.

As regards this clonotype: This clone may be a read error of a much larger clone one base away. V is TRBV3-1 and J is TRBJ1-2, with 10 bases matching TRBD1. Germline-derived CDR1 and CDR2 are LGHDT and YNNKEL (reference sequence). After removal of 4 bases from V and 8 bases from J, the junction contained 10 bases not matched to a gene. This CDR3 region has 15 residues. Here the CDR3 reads CASSLAGQGGVGYTF. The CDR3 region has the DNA TGTGCCAGCAGCCTTGCAGGACAGGGGGGTGTCGGCTACACCTTC.

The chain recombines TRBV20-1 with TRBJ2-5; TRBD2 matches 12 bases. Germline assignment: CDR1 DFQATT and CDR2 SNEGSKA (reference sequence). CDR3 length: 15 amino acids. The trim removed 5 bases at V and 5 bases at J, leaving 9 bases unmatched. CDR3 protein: CSAFLAGGPYETQYF. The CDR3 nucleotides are TGCAGTGCTTTCCTAGCGGGAGGGCCGTATGAGACCCAGTACTTC.